The rows below give T cell receptor beta chains drawn from one sample of a study of T cell responses to AZD1222 COVID-19 vaccine. Assay: immunoSEQ multiplex PCR; the TCRdb copy retains only in-frame clones and omits some. The sample records about 110,000 clones, around 84% being singletons. Sequences were derived from peripheral blood, sampled on day 0 of AZD1222 vaccination. Receptor source: an adult in good health. CDR3s include the opening cysteine and the closing phenylalanine or tryptophan. The D gene is left open where the match is weak. Clone size is shown for a subset of rows, as once, few, many or a class of expanded clone.

size	V	D	J	CDR3	DNA
few	TRBV28	-	TRBJ1-4	CASSPGQLNEKLFF	TGTGCCAGCAGTCCGGGACAATTAAATGAAAAACTGTTTTTT
-	TRBV19	TRBD1	TRBJ1-2	CASSIISGTGASYTF	TGTGCCAGTAGTATAATCTCCGGGACAGGGGCAAGCTACACCTTC
-	TRBV9	-	TRBJ1-4	CASSVAATNEKLFF	TGTGCCAGCAGCGTCGCTGCAACTAATGAAAAACTGTTTTTT
-	TRBV28	-	TRBJ1-5	CASSYPLGGQPQHF	TGTGCCAGCAGTTACCCCCTTGGTGGCCAGCCCCAGCATTTT
-	TRBV28	TRBD1	TRBJ1-2	CASGTGVYGYTF	TGTGCCAGCGGGACAGGGGTCTATGGCTACACCTTC
-	TRBV7-2	TRBD1	TRBJ2-5	CASSSWGTVEETQYF	TGTGCCAGCAGCTCATGGGGGACAGTAGAAGAGACCCAGTACTTC
-	TRBV28	-	TRBJ1-4	CASSFLGTLLWDF	TGTGCCAGCAGTTTCCTGGGTACGCTACTCTGGGATTTT
-	TRBV19	-	TRBJ2-2	CASRYYTTVRSGELFF	TGTGCCAGTAGATATTACACGACAGTCCGGAGCGGGGAGCTGTTTTTT
-	TRBV4-3	-	TRBJ1-5	CASSQDPSPYSNQPQHF	TGCGCCAGCAGCCAAGATCCCAGTCCGTATAGCAATCAGCCCCAGCATTTT
-	TRBV18	TRBD1	TRBJ2-7	CASLAGTDYEQYF	TGTGCCAGCTTAGCCGGGACAGACTACGAGCAGTACTTC
-	TRBV28	-	TRBJ1-5	CASSLFEGPPEAQHF	TGTGCCAGCAGTTTATTTGAAGGTCCTCCCGAGGCCCAGCATTTT
-	TRBV6-5	TRBD1	TRBJ1-3	CASSRQGFGGNTIYF	TGTGCCAGCAGCCGACAGGGGTTCGGTGGAAACACCATATATTTT
-	TRBV2	-	TRBJ1-4	CASTPTHSTNEKLFF	TGTGCCAGCACTCCTACACACTCAACTAATGAAAAACTGTTTTTT
-	TRBV28	-	TRBJ1-3	CASRAAGIGNTIYF	TGTGCCAGCAGGGCGGCAGGGATTGGAAACACCATATATTTT
-	TRBV4-2	TRBD1	TRBJ1-1	CASTLTGQGNTEAFF	TGTGCCAGCACTCTGACGGGACAGGGGAACACTGAAGCTTTCTTT
-	TRBV28	-	TRBJ2-3	CASSWRGRRDRGTDTQYF	TGTGCCAGCAGTTGGAGAGGACGGAGGGATCGAGGCACAGATACGCAGTATTTT
-	TRBV19	-	TRBJ2-2	CASRSGELFF	TGTGCCAGTAGGTCGGGTGAGCTGTTTTTT
-	TRBV5-4	TRBD2	TRBJ2-1	CASSPREGPFLYNEQFF	TGTGCCAGCAGCCCAAGGGAGGGCCCCTTCCTTTACAATGAGCAGTTCTTC
-	TRBV2	TRBD1	TRBJ1-4	CASSEGQIATNEKLFF	TGTGCCAGCAGCGAGGGACAGATAGCAACTAATGAAAAACTGTTTTTT